This T cell receptor beta chain emerged from a study of post-analysis software for immune sequencing data. Study in general: Several disease courses (relapsing-remitting, secondary progressive and progressive-relapsing) of multiple sclerosis were included.

Regarding the study as a whole: About five TRBV segments (TRBV5-6, TRBV5-1 and TRBV20-1 among them) occurred more frequently in patients than in controls.

Trimming removed 6 bases at V and 3 bases at J, with 15 bases between. The CDR3 is 14 residues long. CDR1 and CDR2 (germline): MNHNY, SVGAGI (reference sequence). Concerning this clonotype itself: Its specificity is unknown.

The authors incorporated unique molecular identifiers into the TCR beta cDNA libraries. From 1 to 10 million T cells, 400,000 to 600,000 cDNA molecules were obtained. Each CDR3 protein is one row after TCRdb ran MiXCR on the PCR reads. The top ten clones hold roughly 10% of a sample with about 680,000 distinct CDR3 sequences, over 45% of them seen once. The rearrangement uses TRBV6-6 and TRBJ2-7; D perhaps matches TRBD2 (6 bases). The sequence was obtained from a girl aged 2-15 years with multiple sclerosis. The sequenced sample was blood. The CDR3 DNA is TGTGCCAGCAGCCACAATAGCGGTTACTACGAGCAGTACTTC. As protein: CASSHNSGYYEQYF.